This T cell receptor (beta chain) was profiled in a study of cytomegalovirus exposure and HLA in healthy donors. Notes on the study in general: Trimming of TCR beta V- and J-genes showed a link, identified in a later analysis, to a missense DCLRE1C variant. Earlier analysis found most TCR beta V segments productive about 87% or about 30% of the time.

With 1 base removed from V and 5 bases from J, the gap between germline ends came to 18 bases. Germline V gives CDR1 SGHNT, CDR2 YYREEE (reference sequence). The CDR3 extends over 16 amino acids. PCR amplification relied on 60 Vbeta primers (plus 13 Jbeta primers). This table comes from immunoSEQ multiplex PCR, and its TCRdb copy is limited to in-frame clones, with some not included. Altogether hundreds of thousands of clones are present, about three quarters being singletons, with the ten largest covering over 1.5%. As to this clone: Its antigen is unknown.

Whereas donors were nominally healthy upon sampling, unrecorded immune exposures were probable. Sequencing was done on a sample of PBMCs. The receptor was isolated from a male donor in good health and CMV-seronegative. The chain links TRBV5-4 to TRBJ1-2; D is perhaps TRBD1 (6 bases). The CDR3 sequence is CASSLHGAGVGYGYTF. In nucleotides, the CDR3 is TGTGCCAGCAGCTTGCACGGGGCAGGGGTCGGGTATGGCTACACCTTC.